This TCR beta chain was sequenced in a study of T cells in tumors after PD-1 blockade. At the level of the study: Excluded were patients with checkpoint blockade, immunosuppressants, or radiotherapy or other anti-cancer therapy within 4 weeks. On average, peripheral blood gave about 100,000 TCR templates and tens of thousands of unique clonotypes.

The CDR3 has 14 amino acids. Looked up from germline, CDR1 is SGHTA and CDR2 is FQGTGA. The V gene lost 1 base and the J gene lost 1 base, with 7 bases spanning the gap. Input was roughly 550 ng to 6,500 ng of genomic DNA from tumor or blood. The data were produced by immunoSEQ multiplex PCR, yet TCRdb's version contains in-frame clones alone and is incomplete. The sample includes tens of thousands of clones, about 77% of them seen just once. The rearrangement links TRBV7-3 to TRBJ1-1; unclear D gene. This sequence was found in a human donor with basal cell carcinoma. The starting material was PBMCs, obtained before anti-PD-1 treatment. The CDR3 nucleotides are TGTGCCAGCAGCTTAAGGGCTTCGAACACTGAAGCTTTCTTT. It is translated as CASSLRASNTEAFF.